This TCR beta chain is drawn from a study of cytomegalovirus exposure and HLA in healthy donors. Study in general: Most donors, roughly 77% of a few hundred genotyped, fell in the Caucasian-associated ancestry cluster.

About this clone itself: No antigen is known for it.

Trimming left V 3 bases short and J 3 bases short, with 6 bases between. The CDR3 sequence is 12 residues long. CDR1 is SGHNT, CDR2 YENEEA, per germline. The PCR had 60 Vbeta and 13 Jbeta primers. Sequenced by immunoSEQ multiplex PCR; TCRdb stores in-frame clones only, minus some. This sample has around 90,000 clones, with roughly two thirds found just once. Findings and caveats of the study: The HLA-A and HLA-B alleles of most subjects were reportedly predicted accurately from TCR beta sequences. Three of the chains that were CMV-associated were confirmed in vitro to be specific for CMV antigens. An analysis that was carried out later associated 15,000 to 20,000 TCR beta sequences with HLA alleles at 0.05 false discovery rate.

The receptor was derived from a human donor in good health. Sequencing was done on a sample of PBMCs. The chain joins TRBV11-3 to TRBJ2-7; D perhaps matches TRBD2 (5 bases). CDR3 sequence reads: CASSLDFYEQYF. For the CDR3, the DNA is TGTGCCAGCAGCTTGGACTTCTACGAGCAGTACTTC.